Sequencing of this T cell receptor beta chain was carried out in a study of T-cell reconstitution after alpha-beta-depleted transplantation in children. Trimming took off 2 bases at V and 10 bases at J, with 17 bases between the two ends. Germline V gene lookup returns CDR1 MNHEY and CDR2 SVGAGI. The CDR3 length is 14 residues. As regards this clonotype: Its antigen is unidentified.

Unique molecular identifiers were incorporated into the prepared TCRbeta library. TCRdb reprocessed the PCR reads via MiXCR and lists one record per CDR3 protein. The sample carries about 1,000,000 distinct CDR3 sequences, about 29% recorded once. General observations from the study: Newly made T cells mostly supplied T-cell counts and diversity one year after transplant. The origin of alpha-beta T cells about two months after transplant was reportedly several hundred expanded graft clones. Some patients' high day-60 TCRbeta diversity was attributed to recipient cells surviving conditioning.

V gene TRBV6-5 combines with J gene TRBJ1-1; D is perhaps TRBD1 (5 bases). The sequenced sample was PBMCs, mostly from graft donor cells, obtained 360 days after TCRalphabeta/CD19-depleted stem cell transplant. The TCR originated in a boy less than two years old who had a stem cell transplant for SCID, so the T cells may come from the graft donor. The CDR3 spells CASSYGGQTSGAFF. The CDR3 bases are TGTGCCAGCAGTTACGGGGGTCAAACCAGCGGAGCTTTCTTT.